The source of this TCR beta chain is a study of glioma-infiltrating T cells. Amplification of TCR alpha and beta CDR3 regions from RNA used iRepertoire nested multiplex PCR. For one-step reverse transcription and amplification, about 90-450 ng of tissue mRNA or PBMC total RNA was used. TCRdb re-called the multiplex PCR reads with MiXCR, one entry per CDR3 protein. The profile shows under 150,000 distinct CDR3 sequences, roughly a quarter of them singletons. V was pared by 4 bases and J by 1 base, with 18 bases between. The CDR3 consists of 17 residues. Germline CDR1 reads SGHNT; CDR2 reads YYREEE (reference sequence). Concerning this clonotype itself: Its cognate antigen is unknown.

Study outcomes and limitations: Tissue-blood divergence was below expectation in non-neoplastic patients, above in gliomas. Very few CDR3 sequences were shared between tissue and blood.

J is TRBJ1-5 and V is TRBV5-4, with a possible D match to TRBD1 (6 bases). The sequenced material came from glioma tissue, nonneoplastic brain tissue, or PBMCs (not recorded which). The clonotype comes from a human donor with low-grade glioma or glioblastoma, undergoing nonglioma brain surgery, or in good health (not recorded which). The DNA of the CDR3 is TGTGCCAGCAGCCAGCTGACAGGTGGAGGGAGCAATCAGCCCCAGCATTTT. Amino acids: CASSQLTGGGSNQPQHF.